This T cell receptor beta chain was identified in a study of shared clonotypes between healthy human individuals. The CDR3 spans 14 residues. Trimming took off 3 bases at V and 3 bases at J, with 8 bases between the two ends. Germline V gives CDR1 SGHAT, CDR2 FQNNGV. TCRdb's copy holds only in-frame clones and misses some; the assay was immunoSEQ multiplex PCR. The table records more than 1 million clones, about 84% of them present only once. Whole-study findings and limits: Sampling was confined to blood; repertoires within tissues likely differ.

Turning to this clone: Its antigen is unknown.

Material: memory CD4+ T cells from PBMCs. As to subset: CD45RA-negative fraction. The V gene is TRBV11-2, the J gene TRBJ2-2; D unresolved. This clonotype originated in a man aged 18 to 30 in good health. Some clones in this sample may be carry-over from other donors' samples. DNA for the CDR3: TGTGCCAGCAGCTTTACTGGGTACACCGGGGAGCTGTTTTTT. Its protein product is CASSFTGYTGELFF.